The 9 T cell receptor beta chains listed next were all sequenced from one sample in a study of radiotherapy plus CTLA-4 blockade in lung cancer. Method: immunoSEQ multiplex PCR; TCRdb's copy keeps in-frame clones and lacks some. The sample lists 120,000 or so clones, more than 80% occurring once. The sequencing here drew on peripheral blood, taken from a patient treated with radiotherapy plus ipilimumab. Receptors originate from a human donor with non-small cell lung cancer that progressed on radiotherapy plus ipilimumab.

V usage is TRBV19 and J usage is TRBJ1-5; D unresolved. Germline V gene data show CDR1 as LNHDA and CDR2 as SQIVND (reference sequence). The V and J ends lost 4 bases and 2 bases respectively, with 24 bases between them. The length of the CDR3 is 19 residues. In DNA, the CDR3 is TGTGCCAGTAGTACGGCCCTGTGGCCCCCTATTTCGGGCAATCAGCCCCAGCATTTT. Residues: CASSTALWPPISGNQPQHF.

Here the CDR3 reads CASSFGRSGANVLTF. DNA of the CDR3: TGTGCCAGCAGTTTTGGACGCTCTGGGGCCAACGTCCTGACTTTC. The gene calls are TRBV2 and TRBJ2-6; D gene unclear. Germline V gives CDR1 SNHLY, CDR2 FYNNEI. V gave up 5 bases and J gave up 0 bases, with 8 bases separating them. This CDR3 has 15 amino acids.

The chain employs TRBV9 and TRBJ1-2; 9 bases are shared with TRBD1. CDR1 and CDR2 (germline): SGDLS, YYNGEE. V lost 4 bases to trimming and J lost 1 base; unmatched junction nucleotides: 5. This CDR3 is 15 amino acids long. The CDR3 loop is CASSRGGQGNYGYTF. The CDR3 region has the DNA TGTGCCAGCAGCAGAGGGGGACAGGGTAACTATGGCTACACCTTC.

The genes are TRBV9 and TRBJ1-2; TRBD1 matches 8 bases. With V trimmed by 4 bases and J by 7 bases, 6 bases remained unmatched. This CDR3 contains 13 residues. Germline assignment: CDR1 SGDLS and CDR2 YYNGEE. CDR3 sequence reads: CASSPSTGAGYTF. The CDR3 coding sequence is TGTGCCAGCAGCCCCTCGACAGGGGCTGGCTACACCTTC.

The CDR3 sequence is CASSLTGTGDIYGYTF. In DNA form, the CDR3 reads TGTGCCAGCAGCTTAACCGGGACAGGGGATATCTATGGCTACACCTTC. The chain couples TRBV7-8 to TRBJ1-2; TRBD1 matches at 10 bases. V gave up 2 bases and J gave up 4 bases; unmatched junction bases: 7. Germline values: CDR1 SGHVS, CDR2 FQNEAQ. This CDR3 comprises 16 residues.

V usage is TRBV6-5 and J usage is TRBJ1-5; TRBD1 might be the D (6 bases). Trimming stripped 6 bases from V and 6 bases from J, with 12 bases between. Looked up from germline, CDR1 is MNHEY and CDR2 is SVGAGI. This CDR3 comprises 13 residues. The CDR3 DNA follows: TGTGCCAGCAGGGGTGGGGGCGGTCAGCCCCAGCATTTT. This encodes CASRGGGGQPQHF.

This clone has just one count. The chain combines TRBV6-4 with TRBJ1-2; TRBD1 matches 8 bases. With 5 bases clipped from V and 8 bases from J, the junction kept 16 bases outside the gene matches. From germline, CDR1 is MRHNA and CDR2 SNTAGT. There are 16 residues in the CDR3. CDR3 residues: CASSRAPGQDLSGYTF. CDR3 nucleotides: TGTGCCAGCAGTCGGGCGCCGGGACAGGATCTCTCCGGCTACACCTTC.

V usage is TRBV6-1 and J usage is TRBJ1-1; a weak D match, TRBD1 (6 bases). Germline assignment: CDR1 MNHNS and CDR2 SASEGT. V lost 6 bases to trimming and J lost 4 bases, with 15 bases between them. CDR3 length: 14 residues. CDR3 bases: TGTGCCAGCAGCCCAACAGGGAGTGGCACTGAAGCTTTCTTT. This gives the protein CASSPTGSGTEAFF.

The chain joins TRBV29-1 to TRBJ2-4; D is perhaps TRBD1 or TRBD2 (6 bases each). There are 16 residues in the CDR3. Trimming pared 7 bases from V and 0 bases from J, leaving 19 bases between. Germline-derived CDR1 and CDR2 are SQVTM and ANQGSEA. CDR3 sequence (DNA): TGCAGCGCCGTGGGGGGCGGTCAGCTAGCCAAAAACATTCAGTACTTC. Translated: CSAVGGGQLAKNIQYF.